This T cell receptor (beta chain) was identified during a study of PD-1 blockade in classical Hodgkin lymphoma. Study observations and caveats: TCR diversity at baseline was reported to be reduced in newly diagnosed patients relative to healthy donors. In CD4+ cells, TCR diversity went up significantly by C4D1, but in CD8+ cells it did not.

Details on this clone: Its antigen is unknown.

Method: immunoSEQ multiplex PCR; TCRdb's copy keeps in-frame clones and lacks some. In the table there are fewer than 25,000 clones, around nine tenths of which are singletons. Time point meaning: cycle 4 day 1 (C4D1), after less than 7 weeks of nivolumab. Following autologous stem cell transplantation, relapse occurred in every patient, and exposure to brentuximab vedotin varied. This sequence was found in a human donor with classical Hodgkin lymphoma. The sample in question was peripheral blood mononuclear cells (PBMCs), obtained before the fourth cycle of nivolumab.

CDR3: CASSLSGRTAGNTIYF. CDR3 coding DNA: TGTGCCAGCAGTCTCTCCGGACGTACCGCTGGAAACACCATATATTTT. The chain couples TRBV27 to TRBJ1-3; D gene ambiguous. Germline V gene data show CDR1 as MNHEY and CDR2 as SMNVEV (reference sequence). This CDR3 has 16 residues. V was clipped by 5 bases and J by 2 bases, with 16 bases between them.